The 16 T cell receptor beta chains in this list originate from one sample, sequenced in a study of blood T cell repertoires in COVID-19. Clones were read by immunoSEQ multiplex PCR, and TCRdb kept only the in-frame ones, dropping some. The data show 160,000 or so clones, approximately 82% seen once. Sequenced input: peripheral blood. Every receptor here comes from a man between 65 and 80 years old who had recovered from COVID-19.

This chain links TRBV7-9 with TRBJ1-3, with D uncertain. Trimming removed 5 bases from V and 0 bases from J, with 8 bases in between. The CDR3 totals 14 residues. Per germline, CDR1 SEHNR and CDR2 FQNEAQ (reference sequence). The CDR3 is CASSPTGSGNTIYF. CDR3 bases: TGTGCCAGCAGCCCGACGGGCTCTGGAAACACCATATATTTT.

As for this clone: At the DNA level, this CDR3 is encoded by other sequences in the same sample as well. The chain joins TRBV12-3 or TRBV12-4 to TRBJ2-1, with 7 bases matching TRBD1. Germline trimming cut 6 bases from V and 6 bases from J; bases unmatched to any gene: 2. The CDR3 has 12 residues. In nucleotides, the CDR3 is TGTGCCAGCAGCCGGACAGGCAATGAGCAGTTCTTC. Protein sequence: CASSRTGNEQFF.

The V gene is TRBV18, the J gene TRBJ1-2; TRBD1 agrees at 7 bases. Germline V gene data show CDR1 as KGHSH and CDR2 as LQKENI. The J segment lost 1 base and the V segment lost 2 bases, leaving 1 base of the junction unmatched. This CDR3 has 14 residues. CDR3: CASSPGTDNYGYTF. The CDR3 nucleotides read TGTGCCAGCTCACCAGGGACAGATAACTATGGCTACACCTTC. Using reference TRBV18 and TRBJ1-2 for the parts outside the CDR3, the full variable domain is NAGVMQNPRHLVRRRGQEARLRCSPMKGHSHVYWYRQLPEEGLKFMVYLQKENIIDESGMPKERFSAEFPKEGPSILRIQQVVRGDSAAYFCASSPGTDNYGYTFGSGTRLTVV.

J is TRBJ2-7 and V is TRBV19, with TRBD1 matching over 7 bases. The ends lost 4 bases at V and 3 bases at J; junction bases unmatched: 9. CDR1 is LNHDA, CDR2 SQIVND, per germline (reference sequence). The CDR3 contains 15 residues. CDR3 amino acids: CASSTQDRRGYEQYF. CDR3 in DNA: TGTGCCAGTAGTACCCAGGACAGGCGTGGCTACGAGCAGTACTTC.

This chain joins TRBV7-2 and TRBJ1-4, with 8 bases fitting TRBD1. Germline V gene sequence: CDR1 SGHTA, CDR2 FQGNSA. V shed 3 bases and J 6 bases; nucleotides not matched to a gene: 6. The CDR3 is 15 residues long. The CDR3 sequence is CASSLSRGLYEKLFF. The CDR3 nucleotides are TGTGCCAGCAGCTTGAGCAGGGGGCTGTATGAAAAACTGTTTTTT.

As regards this clone: Other DNA sequences in this sample translate to the same CDR3. V gene TRBV28 combines with J gene TRBJ1-2; D is undetermined. Trimming pared 3 bases from V and 0 bases from J, leaving 2 bases between. The CDR3 runs 12 residues. Germline CDR1 MDHEN, CDR2 SYDVKM. This CDR3 reads CASSFSNYGYTF. In nucleotides, the CDR3 is TGTGCCAGCAGTTTCTCTAACTATGGCTACACCTTC.

The J gene is TRBJ1-2, the V gene TRBV7-2, with TRBD1 identical over 7 bases. Germline CDR1 is SGHTA and CDR2 is FQGNSA. V lost 4 bases, J lost 4 bases, and 9 bases stayed unmatched. The CDR3 is made up of 15 amino acids. The CDR3 is CASSSSQGPGYGYTF. The CDR3 nucleotides are TGTGCCAGCAGCTCCTCACAGGGGCCAGGCTATGGCTACACCTTC.

In DNA form, the CDR3 reads TGTGCCAGCAGCTTCTCGGGGGGAAGTGGAAACACCATATATTTT. This gives the protein CASSFSGGSGNTIYF. The rearrangement uses TRBV7-9 and TRBJ1-3, with D possibly TRBD1 on 5 matching bases. CDR3 length equals 15 residues. V dropped 3 bases and J dropped 3 bases, with 12 bases sitting between them. The germline gives CDR1 SEHNR, CDR2 FQNEAQ (reference sequence).

The chain is built from TRBV5-1 and TRBJ1-1; D is perhaps TRBD1 (5 bases). V lost 3 bases and J lost 2, with 11 bases in between. Germline V gene sequence: CDR1 SGHRS, CDR2 YFSETQ. There are 14 residues in the CDR3. The CDR3 reads CASSWEGFNTEAFF. In DNA, the CDR3 is TGCGCCAGCAGCTGGGAGGGGTTCAACACTGAAGCTTTCTTT.

The CDR3 reads CASSVAAGVSYEQYF. The CDR3 DNA is TGTGCCAGCAGCGTGGCAGCGGGAGTATCATACGAGCAGTACTTC. V gene TRBV27 combines with J gene TRBJ2-7; 8 positions match TRBD2. J gave up 4 bases and V 6 bases, and 11 bases lay outside the gene matches. The length of the CDR3 is 15 residues. The germline V gene encodes CDR1 MNHEY and CDR2 SMNVEV (reference sequence).

The chain combines TRBV6-1 with TRBJ2-2; 7 bases are a match to TRBD2. This CDR3 is built from 16 residues. V was clipped by 2 bases and J by 4 bases; unmatched bases: 7. Germline loops: CDR1 MNHNS, CDR2 SASEGT. DNA for the CDR3: TGTGCCAGCAGTGAACCGGGGAGGGGACCCACCGGGGAGCTGTTTTTT. This encodes CASSEPGRGPTGELFF.

This clone appeared once. This rearrangement joins TRBV6-5 to TRBJ2-2; no reliable D call. The V and J ends lost 2 bases and 0 bases respectively, with 7 bases between them. This CDR3 is 15 amino acids long. The V gene's germline CDR1 is MNHEY and CDR2 SVGAGI. DNA of the CDR3: TGTGCCAGCAGTTACGACTCCACGAACACCGGGGAGCTGTTTTTT. Translated, it gives CASSYDSTNTGELFF.

The V and J genes are TRBV5-6 and TRBJ2-3, with 7 positions matching TRBD1. Germline V gene data show CDR1 as SGHDT and CDR2 as YYEEEE. The CDR3 runs to 17 residues. Trimming cost V 0 bases and J 0 bases; bases outside gene matches: 7. DNA for the CDR3: TGTGCCAGCAGCTTGGCTGTGACAGGGACCAGCACAGATACGCAGTATTTT. Its translation: CASSLAVTGTSTDTQYF.

The gene calls are TRBV6-5 and TRBJ1-4; D possibly corresponds to TRBD1 (5 bases). The V and J ends lost 4 bases and 6 bases respectively, with 9 bases between them. In germline, CDR1 is MNHEY, CDR2 SVGAGI. This CDR3 comprises 13 residues. The CDR3 protein is CASSSQGHEKLFF. DNA of the CDR3: TGTGCCAGCAGTTCGCAGGGCCATGAAAAACTGTTTTTT.

This chain uses TRBV5-1 with TRBJ2-7; D might be TRBD2 (5 bases). Between the trimmed V and J ends, which lost 0 bases and 6 bases, there was a span of 16 bases. Germline V lookup: CDR1 SGHRS, CDR2 YFSETQ. The CDR3 consists of 15 residues. The CDR3, as DNA: TGCGCCAGCAGCTTGGGTCCGGGAAACTTTGTCGAGCAGTACTTC. It encodes CASSLGPGNFVEQYF.

The rearrangement joins TRBV9 to TRBJ2-1, with TRBD2 matching 10 bases. The V and J ends lost 1 base and 7 bases, in that order; junction bases with no gene match: 5. This CDR3 has 15 amino acids. The germline V gene encodes CDR1 SGDLS and CDR2 YYNGEE. The CDR3 sequence: CASSVQLAGVNEQFF. The CDR3 DNA reads TGTGCCAGCAGCGTACAGCTAGCGGGAGTTAATGAGCAGTTCTTC.